This passage covers 9 T cell receptor beta chains from one sample sequenced in a study of regulatory T cells in long-lasting Graves disease. Time point in this sample: newly diagnosed GD, antithyroid drugs for less than 3 months. Extracted PBMC RNA gave rise to the TCR library. Both iRepertoire HTBI primers and Arm-PCR of CDR3 regions were used to build the TCR beta libraries. In TCRdb, the multiplex PCR reads were re-called with MiXCR into one record per CDR3 protein. Seen here are roughly 500,000 distinct CDR3 sequences, approximately 14% observed once, and the top ten hold over 15%. The sample was also reused in another study, on T cells in Graves' hyperthyroidism and ophthalmopathy.

The sample in question was peripheral blood mononuclear cells (PBMCs), obtained at new diagnosis, from a patient treated with antithyroid drugs. These receptors originate from a woman between 45 and 65 years old with Graves disease.

This clonotype was detected ten times or more. One junction end disagrees with the germline gene, perhaps due to a read error. The rearrangement links TRBV3-1 to TRBJ1-3; no clear D gene. CDR1 and CDR2 (germline): LGHDT, YNNKEL (reference sequence). The CDR3 covers 11 residues. The CDR3 DNA reads as TGTGCCAGCAGCCGGGTGCCACGTTCGGTTTTT. This gives the protein CASSRVPRSVF.

This clonotype was counted many times. The chain joins TRBV7-2 to TRBJ1-5; maybe TRBD1 (6 bases). CDR1 is SGHTA and CDR2 is FQGNSA in the germline V gene. V shed 4 bases and J shed 4 bases, with 11 bases lying between them. The CDR3 sequence is 14 residues long. The CDR3 loop reads CASSSRRGNQPQHF. CDR3 coding DNA: TGTGCCAGCAGCTCGCGCAGGGGTAATCAGCCCCAGCATTTT.

Ten or more counts support this clonotype. The chain is built from TRBV10-3 and TRBJ1-5; D unresolved. Deletions cut 5 bases from V and 4 bases from J, with 6 bases between. The CDR3 consists of 12 residues. CDR1 ENHRY and CDR2 SYGVKD come from the germline V gene. The DNA of the CDR3 is TGTGCCATCAGTCCTATTAATCAGCCCCAGCATTTT. Amino acid sequence: CAISPINQPQHF.

This clonotype was seen at least ten times. This chain joins TRBV27 and TRBJ1-1, with D uncertain. This CDR3 has 15 amino acids. CDR1 is MNHEY and CDR2 is SMNVEV in the germline V gene (reference sequence). Trimming took 5 bases from V and 1 from J, leaving 14 bases between them. CDR3: CASSTRMRRNTEAFF. The DNA of the CDR3 is TGTGCCAGCAGTACGAGGATGAGAAGGAACACTGAAGCTTTCTTT.

The table lists this clonotype with many counts. The gene calls are TRBV28 and TRBJ2-4; maybe TRBD1 (5 bases). Trimming took 6 bases from V and 5 from J, leaving 14 bases between them. In germline, CDR1 is MDHEN, CDR2 SYDVKM. CDR3 size: 14 residues. The CDR3 sequence is CASRGAGMENIQYF. CDR3 in DNA: TGTGCCAGCAGGGGCGCAGGGATGGAAAACATTCAGTACTTC.

This clonotype was recorded a few times. The chain joins TRBV18 to TRBJ2-1; D tentatively fits TRBD1 or TRBD2 (5 bases each). Trimming removed 5 bases at V and 15 bases at J, with 20 bases between. CDR1 and CDR2 from the germline V gene are KGHSH and LQKENI. CDR3 length: 13 amino acids. The CDR3 sequence: CASSSQDRDPPFF. In DNA form, the CDR3 reads TGTGCCAGCTCATCGCAAGACCGGGACCCCCCGTTCTTC.

There are a few counts of this clonotype. The rearrangement uses TRBV27 and TRBJ1-1; no clear D gene. The germline V and J ends were trimmed by 6 bases and 5 bases, with 13 bases remaining between them. The CDR3 sequence is 13 residues long. CDR1 is MNHEY and CDR2 is SMNVEV in the germline V gene (reference sequence). This CDR3 reads CASRPPGWTEAFF. CDR3 sequence (DNA): TGTGCCAGCAGGCCACCGGGATGGACTGAAGCTTTCTTT.

This clonotype was recorded many times. The rearrangement joins TRBV3-1 to TRBJ2-5, with 11 bases that match TRBD2. Germline V gene lookup returns CDR1 LGHDT and CDR2 YNNKEL (reference sequence). CDR3 length: 16 residues. With 2 bases clipped from V and 1 base from J, the junction kept 3 bases outside the gene matches. The CDR3 sequence is CASSQLAGGFQETQYF. The CDR3 DNA is TGTGCCAGCAGCCAACTAGCGGGAGGCTTCCAAGAGACCCAGTACTTC.

At least ten counts were recorded for this clonotype. The chain combines TRBV7-3 with TRBJ2-3; 8 positions agree with TRBD1. The CDR3 is made up of 14 amino acids. The germline CDR1 and CDR2 sequences are SGHTA and FQGTGA. The trim removed 4 bases at V and 5 bases at J, leaving 5 bases unmatched. This CDR3 is CASSWTGSRDTQYF. The CDR3 region has the DNA TGTGCCAGCAGCTGGACAGGGAGTCGAGATACGCAGTATTTT.